The T cell receptor (beta chain) under discussion was sequenced for a study of beta chain features in type 1 diabetes. Study-level points and caveats: In type 1 diabetes patients, VDJ junctions had fewer insertions; deletions at these junctions were more frequent. TCRB CDR3s were moderately but significantly shorter in Type 1 diabetes patients in all four CD4+ subsets.

CDR1 is SGHAT and CDR2 is FQDESV in the germline V gene (reference sequence). CDR3 size: 13 residues. V was pared by 6 bases and J by 5 bases, with 12 bases between. The whole isolated RNA underwent reverse transcription, so sequencing captured expressed TCRB transcripts. Measured with immunoSEQ multiplex PCR; TCRdb has only the in-frame clones, and not every one. The data hold 100,000 to 150,000 clones, with approximately 10% observed a single time. The single heparinised draw taken from each donor contained approximately 100 mL of blood on average. Purity of each sorted population was above 95%. Points on this clone: Its antigen is currently unknown.

This chain uses TRBV11-1 with TRBJ2-3, with D perhaps matching TRBD2 (6 bases). The specimen was central memory CD4+ T cells from blood. This clonotype originated in a man in his thirties or forties with type 1 diabetes. The CDR3 here is CASRRTGEDTQYF. CDR3 DNA sequence: TGTGCCAGCAGAAGAACGGGAGAAGATACGCAGTATTTT.